The clone carrying this TCR beta chain appeared a few times. Antigen specificity is unknown. This entry is derived from a study of beta chain features in type 1 diabetes. For the study at large: Patients did not differ from healthy donors in age, gender or cell yield. Investigators examined nearly 110,000,000 sorted cells across all samples. Study-level points and caveats: For TCRB rearrangement, an influence of HLA type remained unresolved here.

Since all of the isolated RNA was reverse transcribed, expressed TCRB transcripts were what got sequenced. Repertoires were generated with immunoSEQ multiplex PCR, while TCRdb's copy carries only in-frame clones and drops some. Among 350,000 or so clones listed, about 20% were seen once. This receptor was obtained from a woman between 18 and 30 years old in good health. The sample consisted of naive CD4+ T cells from blood.

The CDR3 DNA is TGTGCCACCAGCCTGCGAGTGAACCCCAATCAGCCCCAGCATTTT. This gives the protein CATSLRVNPNQPQHF. V gene TRBV15 combines with J gene TRBJ1-5; D is unclear. V lost 5 bases to trimming and J lost 3 bases, with 14 bases between them. CDR1 is LNHNV, CDR2 YYDKDF, per germline (reference sequence). The CDR3 covers 15 residues.